Listed below are T cell receptor beta chains from one sample, sequenced in a study of T-cell memory formation after mild COVID-19. TCRdb redid the calling of the 5' RACE reads with MiXCR, one entry per CDR3 protein. Counted here are around 500,000 distinct CDR3 sequences, about 20% occurring once; the ten biggest clones make up around an eighth. Sequencing was done on a sample of PBMCs or a T cell subset sorted from them (not recorded which). These receptors came from an adult woman who had mild COVID-19 (a few samples of this study predate the infection). Cell type and time point are not known. The CDR3 runs from the conserved cysteine through the conserved F or W. D genes are given only for firm matches. Size is omitted from some rows. Given values are once, few, many or a class for expanded clones.

D gene	CDR3 length	J gene	V gene	clone size	CDR3 protein	CDR3 DNA
-	15	TRBJ1-1	TRBV25-1	-	CASSEYKGENTEAFF	TGTGCCAGCAGTGAATATAAGGGGGAGAACACTGAAGCTTTCTTT
-	14	TRBJ1-1	TRBV5-1	-	CASSKEVMNTEAFF	TGCGCCAGCAGCAAAGAAGTCATGAACACTGAAGCTTTCTTT
-	12	TRBJ1-4	TRBV7-2	-	CASSLISEKLFF	TGTGCCAGCAGCTTAATCAGTGAAAAACTGTTTTTT
-	15	TRBJ1-3	TRBV20-1	-	CSARDFDSSGNTIYF	TGCAGTGCTAGAGATTTCGACAGCTCTGGAAACACCATATATTTT
-	13	TRBJ2-2	TRBV12-3/TRBV12-4	many	CASSLRDTGELFF	TGTGCCAGCAGCTTACGAGACACCGGGGAGCTGTTTTTT
-	17	TRBJ2-7	TRBV6-2/TRBV6-3	few	CASSYPYQITGSYEQYF	TGTGCCAGCAGTTACCCTTATCAGATAACAGGGAGCTACGAGCAGTACTTC
-	11	TRBJ1-5	TRBV6-1	few	CASSESKPQHF	TGTGCCAGCAGTGAGTCGAAGCCCCAGCATTTT
-	16	TRBJ1-5	TRBV5-1	-	CASSLVPGRENQPQHF	TGCGCCAGCAGCTTGGTGCCGGGGCGGGAGAATCAGCCCCAGCATTTT
TRBD2	16	TRBJ2-1	TRBV3-1	few	CASSPRLAGSYNEQFF	TGTGCCAGCAGCCCAAGACTAGCGGGCTCCTACAATGAGCAGTTCTTC
TRBD2	15	TRBJ2-1	TRBV20-1	-	CSATETSGRGGEQFF	TGCAGTGCAACCGAGACTAGCGGGAGGGGCGGTGAGCAGTTCTTC
-	13	TRBJ2-7	TRBV6-2/TRBV6-3	-	CASRLQGPNEQYF	TGTGCCAGCAGATTACAGGGACCCAACGAGCAGTACTTC
TRBD2	16	TRBJ2-7	TRBV15	-	CATSPPRGGRAYEQYF	TGTGCCACCAGCCCACCGCGGGGCGGGAGGGCCTACGAGCAGTACTTC
-	18	TRBJ2-1	TRBV10-3	-	CAISESEVGQGPYNEQFF	TGTGCCATCAGTGAGTCGGAAGTTGGGCAGGGACCCTACAATGAGCAGTTCTTC
-	13	TRBJ1-5	TRBV18	-	CASSSTFNQPQHF	TGTGCCAGCTCAAGCACTTTCAATCAGCCCCAGCATTTT
-	15	TRBJ2-1	TRBV12-3/TRBV12-4	-	CASSLGSGSYNEQFF	TGTGCCAGCAGTTTAGGGAGCGGCTCCTACAATGAGCAGTTCTTC
-	13	TRBJ2-1	TRBV7-3	few	CASSLLADNEQFF	TGTGCCAGCAGCTTATTAGCCGACAATGAGCAGTTCTTC
-	15	TRBJ2-3	TRBV5-1	many	CASSLVPGNTDTQYF	TGCGCCAGCAGCTTGGTTCCGGGGAACACAGATACGCAGTATTTT
-	13	TRBJ2-1	TRBV12-3/TRBV12-4	few	CASSLGFQDEQFF	TGTGCCAGCAGTTTAGGATTTCAGGATGAGCAGTTCTTC
TRBD1	14	TRBJ2-7	TRBV6-2/TRBV6-3	-	CASSSQGFSYEQYF	TGTGCCAGCAGTTCACAGGGGTTCTCCTACGAGCAGTACTTC
TRBD1	16	TRBJ1-1	TRBV7-9	few	CASSIGLMDRGNEAFF	TGTGCCAGCAGCATAGGTCTAATGGACAGGGGTAATGAAGCTTTCTTT
TRBD2	15	TRBJ2-1	TRBV7-9	-	CASSHGGNPYNEQFF	TGTGCCAGCAGTCACGGGGGGAACCCTTACAATGAGCAGTTCTTC
-	11	TRBJ1-2	TRBV12-3/TRBV12-4	many	CASSFGYGYTF	TGTGCCAGCAGTTTCGGCTATGGCTACACCTTC